The 22 T cell receptor beta chains listed next were all sequenced from one sample in a study of T cell changes during pregnancy in multiple sclerosis. The data were produced by immunoSEQ multiplex PCR, yet TCRdb's version contains in-frame clones alone and is incomplete. The profile shows tens of thousands of clones, 91% of them singletons. The sample here was CD4+ T cells from peripheral blood mononuclear cells, taken in the third trimester of pregnancy. These receptors came from a female donor in good health, enrolled as a control in a pregnancy study.

This clone was seen more than once but under ten times. J is TRBJ2-2 and V is TRBV19, with TRBD2 identical over 10 bases. Trimming cost V 4 bases and J 3 bases; bases outside gene matches: 2. Germline V CDR1 and CDR2: LNHDA, SQIVND (reference sequence). CDR3 length: 15 amino acids. CDR3 coding DNA: TGTGCCAGTAGTAATAGCGGGGGGTACACCGGGGAGCTGTTTTTT. Translating gives CASSNSGGYTGELFF.

The chain uses TRBV21-1 and TRBJ1-5; TRBD1 is the table's D call, not checked against the DNA. TRBV21-1 is classified as a pseudogene. The CDR3 is 19 amino acids. The DNA of the CDR3 is TGTGCCAGCAGCAAAGAAGCTGGGACAGGGGACAATAGCAATCAGCCCCAGCATTTT. Its translation is CASSKEAGTGDNSNQPQHF.

The V gene is TRBV19, the J gene TRBJ1-5; D might be TRBD1 (5 bases). Trimming cost V 10 bases and J 2 bases, with 18 bases left between them. Germline-derived CDR1 and CDR2 are LNHDA and SQIVND (reference sequence). The CDR3 spans 15 residues. The CDR3 spells CATSMRSGRNQPQHF. In DNA, the CDR3 is TGTGCCACCAGTATGCGATCAGGGCGCAATCAGCCCCAGCATTTT.

The chain joins TRBV7-2 to TRBJ1-2; TRBD1 matches 7 bases. The ends lost 5 bases at V and 2 bases at J; junction bases unmatched: 8. The germline CDR1 and CDR2 sequences are SGHTA and FQGNSA. The CDR3 has 15 residues. In nucleotides, the CDR3 is TGTGCCAGCAGCCAACTGACAGGGACAAACTATGGCTACACCTTC. Translating it yields CASSQLTGTNYGYTF.

The chain recombines TRBV5-6 with TRBJ2-3; a possible D gene is TRBD1 (6 bases). The germline V and J ends were trimmed by 5 bases and 6 bases, with 19 bases remaining between them. CDR3 length equals 15 residues. Germline CDR1 is SGHDT and CDR2 is YYEEEE. Here the CDR3 DNA reads TGTGCCAGCAGTCGCCGCCAGGGGACGAAGGATACGCAGTATTTT. Its translation is CASSRRQGTKDTQYF.

This clone was counted a few times. The V call is TRBV19, the J call TRBJ2-1; D possibly corresponds to TRBD2 (6 bases). V lost 7 bases and J 2 bases, leaving 9 bases between the germline ends. Germline V gene lookup returns CDR1 LNHDA and CDR2 SQIVND (reference sequence). The CDR3 has 13 residues. The CDR3 loop reads CASNRGTYNEQFF. CDR3 coding DNA: TGTGCCAGTAACCGGGGGACCTACAATGAGCAGTTCTTC.

The chain employs TRBV28 and TRBJ2-5, with 8 positions matching TRBD1. Germline V gives CDR1 MDHEN, CDR2 SYDVKM. CDR3 length: 15 residues. J gave up 5 bases and V 4 bases, and 9 bases lay outside the gene matches. The CDR3 protein is CASSYQTGGEETQYF. The CDR3 DNA follows: TGTGCCAGCAGTTACCAAACAGGGGGTGAGGAGACCCAGTACTTC.

In this sample, this clone turned up once. The CDR3 sequence: CASSRVPFYGYTF. In nucleotides, the CDR3 is TGTGCCAGCAGCCGAGTCCCGTTCTATGGCTACACCTTC. The V gene is TRBV7-9, the J gene TRBJ1-2; D is uncertain. V lost 5 bases and J 4 bases, leaving 11 bases between the germline ends. CDR3 length: 13 residues. Germline CDR1 SEHNR, CDR2 FQNEAQ (reference sequence).

This sequence joins TRBV7-2 and TRBJ2-5, with no clear D. The V gene's germline CDR1 is SGHTA and CDR2 FQGNSA. CDR3 length: 14 residues. Trimming took off 2 bases at V and 1 base at J, with 8 bases between the two ends. The CDR3 nucleotides are TGTGCCAGCAGCTTAATCTCCCGCCAAGAGACCCAGTACTTC. It codes for CASSLISRQETQYF.

V gene TRBV6-1 combines with J gene TRBJ2-7; D gene ambiguous. V was pared by 3 bases and J by 3 bases, with 6 bases between. Germline V gene sequence: CDR1 MNHNS, CDR2 SASEGT. The CDR3 totals 12 residues. This CDR3 reads CASSETLYEQYF. The CDR3, as DNA: TGTGCCAGCAGTGAGACTCTCTACGAGCAGTACTTC.

The chain has TRBV30 and TRBJ2-1; D is perhaps TRBD2 (6 bases). This CDR3 is built from 13 residues. Germline V gene data show CDR1 as GTSNPN and CDR2 as SVGIG (reference sequence). The V and J ends lost 1 base and 10 bases respectively, with 14 bases between them. DNA for the CDR3: TGTGCCTGGAGTGGAGGGCTAGCGTGGGAGCAGTTCTTC. Translated: CAWSGGLAWEQFF. The full variable domain, with the rest looked up from reference TRBV30 and TRBJ2-1, is SQTIHQWPATLVQPVGSPLSLECTVEGTSNPNLYWYRQAAGRGLQLLFYSVGIGQISSEVPQNLSASRPQDRQFILSSKKLLLSDSGFYLCAWSGGLAWEQFFGPGTRLTVL.

The gene calls are TRBV5-4 and TRBJ2-1; tentatively, D is TRBD2 (5 bases). The V gene lost 3 bases and the J gene lost 6 bases, with 13 bases spanning the gap. CDR1 is SGHNT, CDR2 YYREEE, per germline (reference sequence). This CDR3 is 14 amino acids long. CDR3 sequence: CASSSGYALNEQFF. In DNA, the CDR3 is TGTGCCAGCAGCTCGGGATATGCCCTCAATGAGCAGTTCTTC. Together with reference TRBV5-4 and TRBJ2-1, the CDR3 gives the full variable domain: ETGVTQSPTHLIKTRGQQVTLRCSSQSGHNTVSWYQQALGQGPQFIFQYYREEENGRGNFPPRFSGLQFPNYSSELNVNALELDDSALYLCASSSGYALNEQFFGPGTRLTVL.

The chain employs TRBV30 and TRBJ1-2; 7 bases are shared with TRBD1. CDR1 is GTSNPN and CDR2 is SVGIG in the germline V gene (reference sequence). There are 15 residues in the CDR3. The V gene end was trimmed by 0 bases and the J gene end by 2 bases; junction bases not matched to a gene: 6. DNA for the CDR3: TGTGCCTGGAGTGTACGTTTCAGGGGGAACTATGGCTACACCTTC. Its translation: CAWSVRFRGNYGYTF.

The rearrangement uses TRBV6-5 and TRBJ1-1; 10 bases are a match to TRBD1. Germline assignment: CDR1 MNHEY and CDR2 SVGAGI. This CDR3 region has 16 residues. V shed 3 bases, J shed 11 bases, and the junction held 15 bases outside the gene matches. CDR3 protein: CASSYSQGQGVNEAFF. CDR3 DNA sequence: TGTGCCAGCAGTTATTCCCAAGGACAGGGGGTAAACGAGGCTTTCTTT.

The J gene is TRBJ2-5, the V gene TRBV18; 7 bases line up with TRBD1. The germline gives CDR1 KGHSH, CDR2 LQKENI. CDR3 size: 14 residues. V dropped 3 bases and J dropped 0; count of bases not matched to a gene: 1. DNA of the CDR3: TGTGCCAGCTCACCCGGGACAGACCAAGAGACCCAGTACTTC. Residues: CASSPGTDQETQYF.

V and J are TRBV5-6 and TRBJ1-1; possible D gene TRBD1, 5 bases. Trimming took 0 bases from V and 11 from J, leaving 14 bases between them. From germline, CDR1 is SGHDT and CDR2 YYEEEE. CDR3 size: 13 residues. The CDR3 DNA is TGTGCCAGCAGCTTGGCCGGCAGGGTAGAGGCTTTCTTT. As protein: CASSLAGRVEAFF.

V gene TRBV11-1 combines with J gene TRBJ2-5; tentative D call: TRBD2 (6 bases). CDR3 length: 17 residues. V was pared by 7 bases and J by 0 bases, with 21 bases between. In germline, CDR1 is SGHAT, CDR2 FQDESV (reference sequence). CDR3 DNA: TGTGCCAGCACCCTCAGTTTAGCGGCCCCGTACCAAGAGACCCAGTACTTC. This translates into CASTLSLAAPYQETQYF.

This clone was seen only once. This chain connects TRBV5-4 to TRBJ2-2, with 9 bases that match TRBD2. Germline trimming cut 4 bases from V and 7 bases from J; bases unmatched to any gene: 8. CDR1 is SGHNT, CDR2 YYREEE, per germline (reference sequence). The CDR3 runs 15 residues. CDR3 region: CASSTAGGPDGELFF. DNA of the CDR3: TGTGCCAGCAGCACCGCGGGGGGGCCAGACGGGGAGCTGTTTTTT. Looking up the rest from reference TRBV5-4 and TRBJ2-2 gives the full variable domain: ETGVTQSPTHLIKTRGQQVTLRCSSQSGHNTVSWYQQALGQGPQFIFQYYREEENGRGNFPPRFSGLQFPNYSSELNVNALELDDSALYLCASSTAGGPDGELFFGEGSRLTVL.

This rearrangement joins TRBV4-1 to TRBJ1-6; possible D gene TRBD1, 6 bases. Trimming removed 0 bases from V and 8 bases from J, with 14 bases in between. Germline loops: CDR1 MGHRA, CDR2 YSYEKL. The CDR3 sequence is 16 residues long. The CDR3 region is CASSQDRGIVDSPLHF. The CDR3 nucleotides are TGCGCCAGCAGCCAAGACAGGGGAATCGTCGATTCACCCCTCCACTTT.

This clone was picked up one time. The V call is TRBV28, the J call TRBJ2-7, with 10 bases identical to TRBD1. Germline loops: CDR1 MDHEN, CDR2 SYDVKM. The CDR3 totals 15 residues. Losses at the gene ends were 5 bases for V and 3 bases for J; bases not matched to a gene: 7. This CDR3 reads CASSARGTGDYEQYF. CDR3 nucleotides: TGTGCCAGCAGTGCCAGGGGGACAGGGGACTACGAGCAGTACTTC.

This chain uses TRBV19 with TRBJ2-6, with 8 nucleotides matching TRBD1. From germline, CDR1 is LNHDA and CDR2 SQIVND (reference sequence). Trimming at V came to 1 base and at J to 1 base, leaving 6 bases not matched to a gene. The CDR3 runs 18 residues. The CDR3 DNA sequence: TGTGCCAGTAGTATAGTAGGACAGGGAACTTCTGGGGCCAACGTCCTGACTTTC. Its translation is CASSIVGQGTSGANVLTF.

This clone has just a few counts. The chain combines TRBV19 with TRBJ1-3; D is uncertain. The CDR3 sequence is 14 residues long. Germline CDR1 reads LNHDA; CDR2 reads SQIVND (reference sequence). V shed 11 bases and J shed 0 bases, with 14 bases lying between them. The CDR3 here is CASKPVNSGNTIYF. CDR3 nucleotide sequence: TGTGCCTCAAAACCAGTCAACTCTGGAAACACCATATATTTT.